This T cell receptor (beta chain) was obtained from a study of shared clonotypes between healthy human individuals. Looking at the study overall: Per donor, three plates held CD4 naive cells, three held CD4 memory, two held CD8 naive and one held CD8 memory.

Overall study findings and caveats: Naive subsets tended to show greater estimated richness than memory subsets.

Genomic DNA (from each subset) was split evenly across several immunoSEQ plates. Only in-frame clones appear in the TCRdb table, and some are missing; sequencing was by immunoSEQ multiplex PCR. The table has 2 million to 2.5 million clones, approximately 93% seen once. The table lists this clone with a few counts. Its antigen is currently unknown. The identical CDR3 is also encoded by other nucleotide sequences in the sample. Input material: naive CD4+ T cells from PBMCs. The subset: CD45RA+ positively selected. The clonotype was recovered from a man between 18 and 35 years old in good health. Some clones in this sample may be carry-over from other donors' samples.

CDR3 residues: CASSLDSTGELFF. CDR3 in DNA: TGTGCCAGCAGCCTAGACAGCACCGGGGAGCTGTTTTTT. The chain carries TRBV6-5 and TRBJ2-2; weak D call: TRBD1 (5 bases). The ends were cut back, 6 bases at V and 4 bases at J, with 9 bases in the middle. The CDR3 runs to 13 residues. The germline V gene has CDR1 MNHEY and CDR2 SVGAGI.